Presented here are 25 T cell receptor beta chains from one specimen sequenced in a study of identical twins. TCRdb re-called the 5' RACE reads with MiXCR, one entry per CDR3 protein. The sample holds about 520,000 distinct CDR3 sequences, around 20% seen once. This sample also appeared in a second study, on T cells expressing NK-cell markers.

Sequenced sample: CD4+ T cells sorted from blood. The receptors were gathered from a woman aged 18-29 years in good health.

This clonotype has a count of ten or more. This rearrangement joins TRBV20-1 to TRBJ2-1; 12 nucleotides line up with TRBD2. Germline V gene data show CDR1 as DFQATT and CDR2 as SNEGSKA (reference sequence). CDR3 size: 16 residues. The V and J ends lost 5 bases and 0 bases, in that order; junction bases with no gene match: 5. The DNA for the CDR3 is TGCAGTGCTTCTGAGACTAGCGGGAGCTCCTACAATGAGCAGTTCTTC. Its translation: CSASETSGSSYNEQFF.

The chain has TRBV20-1 and TRBJ2-3, with TRBD2 matching over 8 bases. Germline V gene lookup returns CDR1 DFQATT and CDR2 SNEGSKA (reference sequence). Germline trimming cut 6 bases from V and 7 bases from J; bases unmatched to any gene: 9. This CDR3 has 13 residues. The CDR3 DNA reads TGCAGTGCAAATCCTTCGGGGGGGAATACGCAGTATTTT. Translated, it gives CSANPSGGNTQYF.

This clonotype occurred a few times. The CDR3 nucleotides are TGCAGTGCTGGCGGCGGGGGCATTCAGCCCCAGCATTTT. Encoded protein: CSAGGGGIQPQHF. This chain joins TRBV20-1 and TRBJ1-5; D may be TRBD1 (6 bases). V lost 5 bases to trimming and J lost 6 bases, with 14 bases between them. Germline V CDR1 and CDR2: DFQATT, SNEGSKA (reference sequence). The CDR3 consists of 13 residues.

This clonotype was counted between two and nine times. V gene TRBV7-9 combines with J gene TRBJ2-2; a weak D match, TRBD2 (6 bases). Trimming pared 11 bases from V and 2 bases from J, leaving 15 bases between. This CDR3 has 14 residues. Per germline, CDR1 SEHNR and CDR2 FQNEAQ (reference sequence). DNA of the CDR3: TGTGCCGGTCCTAGGGGACTTAACACCGGGGAGCTGTTTTTT. This encodes CAGPRGLNTGELFF. The complete variable domain, with remaining parts taken from reference TRBV7-9 and TRBJ2-2, reads DTGVSQNPRHKITKRGQNVTFRCDPISEHNRLYWYRQTLGQGPEFLTYFQNEAQLEKSRLLSDRFSAERPKGSFSTLEIQRTEQGDSAMYLCAGPRGLNTGELFFGEGSRLTVL.

CDR3: CASRPLTGGLNEQFF. CDR3 coding DNA: TGTGCCAGCAGACCACTTACGGGGGGGCTCAATGAGCAGTTCTTC. J is TRBJ2-1 and V is TRBV12-3 or TRBV12-4; TRBD2 matches 8 bases. This CDR3 has 15 amino acids. V dropped 6 bases and J dropped 6; count of bases not matched to a gene: 10.

The chain employs TRBV4-2 and TRBJ1-1; TRBD1 agrees at 9 bases. CDR1 is LGHNA and CDR2 is YNFKEQ in the germline V gene. CDR3 length: 15 residues. The V segment lost 0 bases and the J segment 5 bases; nucleotides outside the gene matches: 4. This CDR3 reads CASSQEGQGITEAFF. CDR3 coding DNA: TGTGCCAGCAGCCAAGAGGGACAGGGTATTACTGAAGCTTTCTTT.

This clonotype turned up a few times. This chain uses TRBV6-1 with TRBJ2-1; D perhaps matches TRBD2 (6 bases). Trimming cost V 6 bases and J 7 bases, with 16 bases left between them. The CDR3 is made up of 14 amino acids. Germline values: CDR1 MNHNS, CDR2 SASEGT. The CDR3 protein is CASRLRAGSNEQFF. Here the CDR3 DNA reads TGTGCCAGCAGATTGAGGGCGGGATCGAATGAGCAGTTCTTC.

V and J are TRBV5-6 and TRBJ2-3; 8 bases are shared with TRBD2. V was clipped by 4 bases and J by 0 bases; unmatched bases: 7. The CDR3 sequence is 16 residues long. Germline V lookup: CDR1 SGHDT, CDR2 YYEEEE. This CDR3 reads CASSALAASSTDTQYF. Written as DNA, the CDR3 is TGTGCCAGCAGCGCACTAGCGGCCTCTAGCACAGATACGCAGTATTTT.

The chain has TRBV10-2 and TRBJ1-2; D gene unclear. The germline V gene encodes CDR1 WSHSY and CDR2 SAAADI. CDR3 length equals 15 residues. V lost 4 bases and J 0 bases, leaving 12 bases between the germline ends. In DNA, the CDR3 is TGCGCCAGCAGTGGTGGACGGATACCTAACTATGGCTACACCTTC. It codes for CASSGGRIPNYGYTF.

V gene TRBV20-1 combines with J gene TRBJ2-7; 10 positions match TRBD1. The ends lost 3 bases at V and 5 bases at J; junction bases unmatched: 4. The CDR3 is made up of 13 amino acids. Germline CDR1 and CDR2: DFQATT and SNEGSKA (reference sequence). Here the CDR3 DNA reads TGCAGTGCTAGGGGGGACAGGGGCCACGAGCAGTACTTC. Translating it yields CSARGDRGHEQYF.

The genes are TRBV7-2 and TRBJ1-1; no clear D. V lost 7 bases and J 0 bases, leaving 12 bases between the germline ends. Per the germline V gene, CDR1 is SGHTA and CDR2 is FQGNSA. This CDR3 contains 14 residues. The CDR3 sequence: CASTNGLVNTEAFF. Written as DNA, the CDR3 is TGTGCCAGCACCAACGGACTCGTGAACACTGAAGCTTTCTTT. Together with reference TRBV7-2 and TRBJ1-1, the CDR3 gives the full variable domain: GAGVSQSPSNKVTEKGKDVELRCDPISGHTALYWYRQSLGQGLEFLIYFQGNSAPDKSGLPSDRFSAERTGGSVSTLTIQRTQQEDSAVYLCASTNGLVNTEAFFGQGTRLTVV.

This chain links TRBV10-1 with TRBJ2-3, with D possibly matching TRBD2 (6 bases). Looked up from germline, CDR1 is WNHNN and CDR2 is SYGVQD (reference sequence). The CDR3 totals 13 residues. V was trimmed by 9 bases and J by 2 bases, leaving 12 bases between them. CDR3 protein: CASLARDTDTQYF. CDR3 nucleotides: TGCGCCAGTCTAGCGAGGGACACAGATACGCAGTATTTT.

This sequence joins TRBV7-2 and TRBJ2-1, with 7 bases matching TRBD2. The CDR3 has 15 amino acids. The V segment lost 5 bases and the J segment 0 bases; nucleotides outside the gene matches: 4. The germline CDR1 and CDR2 sequences are SGHTA and FQGNSA. The CDR3, as DNA: TGTGCCAGCAGCACTACTAGCGCCTCCTACAATGAGCAGTTCTTC. Its protein is CASSTTSASYNEQFF.

Comment on this clonotype: An end of the junction does not agree with germline; a read error may underlie this. The J gene is TRBJ2-7, the V gene TRBV7-9; D is perhaps TRBD1 or TRBD2 (5 bases each). CDR1 and CDR2 (germline): SEHNR, FQNEAQ (reference sequence). This CDR3 spans 13 amino acids. CDR3 bases: TGTGCCAGCAGCTTAGCCGCCACTCCGGGACGGATTTTC. Translating it yields CASSLAATPGRIF.

This clonotype occurred a few times. This sequence joins TRBV5-4 and TRBJ2-1, with 8 bases identical to TRBD1. Germline V gene lookup returns CDR1 SGHNT and CDR2 YYREEE (reference sequence). The CDR3 is made up of 15 amino acids. V lost 4 bases, J lost 0 bases, and 3 bases stayed unmatched. CDR3 DNA: TGTGCCAGCAGCGAGACAGGGGACTCCTACAATGAGCAGTTCTTC. Its translation: CASSETGDSYNEQFF.

The table lists this clonotype with a few counts. This rearrangement joins TRBV9 to TRBJ2-3; D remains ambiguous. The V and J ends lost 1 base and 0 bases respectively, with 12 bases between them. The CDR3 has 16 amino acids. In germline, CDR1 is SGDLS, CDR2 YYNGEE. CDR3 nucleotides: TGTGCCAGCAGCGTATCCCCTAAAGCTAGCACAGATACGCAGTATTTT. It yields the protein CASSVSPKASTDTQYF.

This clonotype was observed a few times. V gene TRBV7-2 combines with J gene TRBJ1-4; no definite D call. Germline CDR1 reads SGHTA; CDR2 reads FQGNSA. This CDR3 spans 14 amino acids. V lost 6 bases, J lost 3 bases, and 11 bases lay in between. CDR3 loop: CASRIGPANEKLFF. CDR3 nucleotides: TGTGCCAGCAGGATCGGGCCAGCTAATGAAAAACTGTTTTTT.

This clonotype was seen a few times. The chain has TRBV12-3 or TRBV12-4 and TRBJ2-2, with D possibly being TRBD1 (6 bases). Trimming shortened V by 6 bases and J by 9 bases, and 11 bases separated the two germline ends. CDR3 length: 12 amino acids. The CDR3 DNA reads as TGTGCCAGCAGGGTACAGGGTAGGGAGCTGTTTTTT. Translation: CASRVQGRELFF.

The rearrangement links TRBV18 to TRBJ1-1; D is unresolved. This CDR3 is 12 amino acids long. The V end was cut by 2 bases, the J end by 10 bases, with 11 bases between. The germline CDR1 and CDR2 sequences are KGHSH and LQKENI. DNA for the CDR3: TGTGCCAGCTCACCAGAGGCAATATTAGCTTTCTTT. Residues: CASSPEAILAFF.

In this sample, this clonotype turned up a few times. V is TRBV12-3 or TRBV12-4 and J is TRBJ1-4; 10 bases are a match to TRBD1. The CDR3 contains 15 residues. Trimming removed 5 bases from V and 7 bases from J; junction bases left unmatched: 7. DNA for the CDR3: TGTGCCAGCAGTGGAAGACAGGGGGCTGTTGAAAAACTGTTTTTT. Its translation: CASSGRQGAVEKLFF.

V and J are TRBV7-2 and TRBJ2-7, with 10 bases that match TRBD2. V dropped 5 bases and J dropped 1; count of bases not matched to a gene: 5. CDR1 and CDR2 (germline): SGHTA, FQGNSA. CDR3 length: 15 amino acids. CDR3 amino acids: CASSHTGLASYEQYF. CDR3 nucleotides: TGTGCCAGCAGCCATACGGGACTAGCGTCCTACGAGCAGTACTTC.

This clonotype was seen more than once but under ten times. In DNA, the CDR3 is TGTGCCAGCAGCCTCACCTATACAGATTCACCCCTCCACTTT. Its protein is CASSLTYTDSPLHF. The rearrangement joins TRBV6-2 or TRBV6-3 to TRBJ1-6; D unclear. The germline gives CDR1 MNHEY, CDR2 SVGEGT. This CDR3 is built from 14 residues. Trimming left V 6 bases short and J 8 bases short, with 14 bases between.

This clonotype appeared a few times. This chain connects TRBV5-1 to TRBJ2-1; TRBD2 might be the D (6 bases). The CDR3 has 14 amino acids. Germline CDR1 and CDR2: SGHRS and YFSETQ. The V end was cut by 4 bases, the J end by 4 bases, with 12 bases between. Here the CDR3 DNA reads TGCGCCAGCAGCGCCGGCGGGGTTTACAATGAGCAGTTCTTC. This encodes CASSAGGVYNEQFF.

J is TRBJ2-5 and V is TRBV7-2; a possible D gene is TRBD1 (6 bases). This CDR3 comprises 14 residues. The germline V and J ends were trimmed by 5 bases and 3 bases, with 13 bases remaining between them. Germline CDR1 is SGHTA and CDR2 is FQGNSA. CDR3: CASSKRRDKETQYF. The CDR3 DNA reads TGTGCCAGCAGCAAGCGCCGGGACAAAGAGACCCAGTACTTC.

This clonotype has a handful of counts. This chain links TRBV6-5 with TRBJ2-3; D remains unclear. Trimming shortened V by 2 bases and J by 0 bases, and 9 bases separated the two germline ends. The germline V gene has CDR1 MNHEY and CDR2 SVGAGI. There are 15 residues in the CDR3. DNA of the CDR3: TGTGCCAGCAGTTACGGATTACTCAGCACAGATACGCAGTATTTT. Translated: CASSYGLLSTDTQYF.